These 15 T cell receptor beta chains were sequenced from one sample in a study of OX40 agonist ivuxolimab in advanced cancers. Produced via immunoSEQ multiplex PCR; TCRdb's table is partial and in-frame only. The data hold approximately 99,000 clones, with about 96% observed a single time. The material sequenced was CD4+ or CD8+ T cells sorted from blood, taken in a trial of the OX40 agonist ivuxolimab. The receptors were sampled from an adult with an advanced solid tumor such as melanoma, head and neck, liver or kidney cancer.

Here the CDR3 DNA reads TGTGCCAGCAGCCAAGGGGGGGGCCCCTACGAGCAGTACTTC. Translated: CASSQGGGPYEQYF. V usage is TRBV14 and J usage is TRBJ2-7; maybe TRBD2 (7 bases). The CDR3 runs to 14 residues. Germline V gives CDR1 SGHDN, CDR2 FVKESK. With 1 base removed from V and 2 bases from J, the gap between germline ends came to 9 bases.

V and J are TRBV5-1 and TRBJ2-7; 11 bases fit TRBD1. V lost 5 bases, J lost 6 bases, and 4 bases stayed unmatched. This CDR3 is built from 13 residues. In germline, CDR1 is SGHRS, CDR2 YFSETQ. The CDR3 reads CASRGTGGTEQYF. CDR3 nucleotides: TGCGCCAGCAGGGGGACAGGGGGTACCGAGCAGTACTTC.

The CDR3 DNA is TGTGCCAGCAGCCCCCGGAGGAGGGACTTCTACGAGCAGTACTTC. Encoded protein: CASSPRRRDFYEQYF. This chain joins TRBV7-9 and TRBJ2-7, with TRBD2 as a possible D gene (6 bases). This CDR3 is 15 amino acids long. V lost 5 bases and J lost 3, with 17 bases in between. Germline CDR1 reads SEHNR; CDR2 reads FQNEAQ (reference sequence).

The CDR3 here is CASSSDRSNQPQHF. CDR3 nucleotide sequence: TGTGCCAGCAGTTCCGACAGGAGCAATCAGCCCCAGCATTTT. V and J are TRBV6-5 and TRBJ1-5; the D gene is possibly TRBD1 (6 bases). CDR3 size: 14 residues. V gave up 4 bases and J gave up 1 base, with 8 bases separating them. Germline V gene sequence: CDR1 MNHEY, CDR2 SVGAGI.

The chain joins TRBV13 to TRBJ2-3; 13 bases fit TRBD2. CDR1 and CDR2 (germline): PRHDT, FYEKMQ (reference sequence). The J segment lost 4 bases and the V segment lost 6 bases, leaving 4 bases of the junction unmatched. The CDR3 extends over 15 amino acids. DNA for the CDR3: TGTGCCAGCAGTCGGACTAGCGGGAGATCAGATACGCAGTATTTT. This encodes CASSRTSGRSDTQYF.

V gene TRBV7-9 combines with J gene TRBJ1-1; TRBD1 is a possible D gene (6 bases). The V end was cut by 5 bases, the J end by 5 bases, with 15 bases between. The CDR3 covers 14 residues. Germline CDR1 and CDR2: SEHNR and FQNEAQ (reference sequence). The CDR3 DNA is TGTGCCAGCAGCCACGTAATACAGGGTACTGAAGCTTTCTTT. Amino acids: CASSHVIQGTEAFF.

The rearrangement joins TRBV7-8 to TRBJ2-7; a possible D gene is TRBD1 (7 bases). V lost 5 bases to trimming and J lost 5 bases, with 37 bases between them. The germline CDR1 and CDR2 sequences are SGHVS and FQNEAQ. This CDR3 has 21 residues. This CDR3 reads CASSIGIRRVLGRGALDEQYF. DNA of the CDR3: TGTGCCAGCAGCATAGGAATCCGCCGGGTTTTGGGCAGGGGGGCATTGGACGAGCAGTACTTC.

The chain has TRBV5-6 and TRBJ2-1, with TRBD1 as a possible D gene (6 bases). With 9 bases removed from V and 1 base from J, the gap between germline ends came to 11 bases. This CDR3 is 13 amino acids long. In germline, CDR1 is SGHDT, CDR2 YYEEEE. The CDR3 DNA reads as TGTGCCACCAAGGACAGATCCTACAATGAGCAGTTCTTC. This sequence encodes CATKDRSYNEQFF.

This clone is a singleton in its sample. The chain is built from TRBV7-9 and TRBJ2-2; the D gene is possibly TRBD2 (5 bases). Per the germline V gene, CDR1 is SEHNR and CDR2 is FQNEAQ (reference sequence). V shed 1 base and J shed 2 bases, with 11 bases lying between them. The CDR3 runs 16 residues. The DNA of the CDR3 is TGTGCCAGCAGCTTAGTAGCCCTAGCAAACACCGGGGAGCTGTTTTTT. It specifies CASSLVALANTGELFF.

J is TRBJ1-6 and V is TRBV10-3, with D unclear. V lost 11 bases and J lost 9, with 8 bases in between. The CDR3 loop spans 10 amino acids. Germline values: CDR1 ENHRY, CDR2 SYGVKD. The CDR3 DNA is TGTGCCGTACTTGTTTCACCCCTCCACTTT. This encodes CAVLVSPLHF.

The chain links TRBV21-1 to TRBJ1-4; the listed D gene, TRBD1, was not tested against the DNA. TRBV21-1 corresponds to a pseudogene. This CDR3 has 15 residues. Here the CDR3 DNA reads TGTGCCAGCAGCTTTTACAGGGGGCAAGTGAAAAAACTGTTTTTT. It is translated as CASSFYRGQVKKLFF.

The chain carries TRBV5-6 and TRBJ1-2; maybe TRBD1 (6 bases). V lost 0 bases, J lost 4 bases, and 13 bases lay in between. This CDR3 has 15 residues. Germline V gene lookup returns CDR1 SGHDT and CDR2 YYEEEE. CDR3 DNA: TGTGCCAGCAGCTTGGCGGGGGGCGCGGGCTATGGCTACACCTTC. Translation gives CASSLAGGAGYGYTF. The full variable domain, in which reference TRBV5-6 and TRBJ1-2 provide the parts outside the CDR3, is DAGVTQSPTHLIKTRGQQVTLRCSPKSGHDTVSWYQQALGQGPQFIFQYYEEEERQRGNFPDRFSGHQFPNYSSELNVNALLLGDSALYLCASSLAGGAGYGYTFGSGTRLTVV.

V gene TRBV7-3 combines with J gene TRBJ2-3; TRBD2 agrees at 8 bases. The CDR3 covers 19 residues. Trimming at V came to 1 base and at J to 2 bases, leaving 14 bases not matched to a gene. Germline V gene lookup returns CDR1 SGHTA and CDR2 FQGTGA. CDR3 in amino acids: CASSLMCTSGLRYTDTQYF. In DNA, the CDR3 is TGTGCCAGCAGCTTAATGTGCACTAGCGGATTGAGATACACAGATACGCAGTATTTT. The complete variable domain, with remaining parts taken from reference TRBV7-3 and TRBJ2-3, reads GAGVSQTPSNKVTEKGKYVELRCDPISGHTALYWYRQSLGQGPEFLIYFQGTGAADDSGLPNDRFFAVRPEGSVSTLKIQRTERGDSAVYLCASSLMCTSGLRYTDTQYFGPGTRLTVL.

Only one count was recorded for this clone. This sequence joins TRBV6-1 and TRBJ2-1; D call uncertain. The germline gives CDR1 MNHNS, CDR2 SASEGT. Trimming removed 2 bases from V and 8 bases from J, with 10 bases in between. The CDR3 runs 13 residues. The DNA of the CDR3 is TGTGCCAGCAGTGAAATTGGGTCCGATGAGCAGTTCTTC. Its translation: CASSEIGSDEQFF.

The genes are TRBV7-9 and TRBJ1-5; the match to TRBD1 covers 7 bases. From germline, CDR1 is SEHNR and CDR2 FQNEAQ (reference sequence). The CDR3 is 14 residues long. V lost 1 base, J lost 5 bases, and 2 bases stayed unmatched. The CDR3, as DNA: TGTGCCAGCAGCTTAGACAGGGGTGATCAGCCCCAGCATTTT. This encodes CASSLDRGDQPQHF.